These T cell receptor beta chains were read from a single sample in a study of cytomegalovirus exposure and HLA in healthy donors. The method was immunoSEQ multiplex PCR; TCRdb's version includes in-frame clones alone and lacks a portion of them. The data contain roughly 110,000 clones, more than 65% of them seen just once; the ten biggest clones take up around 6.4%. The sample taken for sequencing was PBMCs. Every receptor here comes from a woman aged 45-59 years in good health and CMV-seropositive. CDR3s include the opening cysteine and the closing phenylalanine or tryptophan. The D gene is left open where the match is weak. Size is stated for part of the rows, as once, few or many counts, or as a class when the clone is expanded.

j_call clone_size d_call v_call cdr3_nt cdr3_aa
TRBJ1-1 few TRBD1 TRBV28 TGTGCCAGCAGCGCGCCACAGGGGATGAACACTGAAGCTTTCTTT CASSAPQGMNTEAFF
TRBJ2-7 NA TRBD1 TRBV11-2 TGTGCCAGCAGCCTACGTAGGGGACAGGGGTTTTCCTCCGGCGAGCAGTACTTC CASSLRRGQGFSSGEQYF
TRBJ2-7 NA NA TRBV6-1 TGTGCCAGCCCCCGGCCGGGGAGCTACGAGCAGTACTTC CASPRPGSYEQYF
TRBJ1-1 many NA TRBV2 TGTGCCAGCAGTGCCTCTATGAACACTGAAGCTTTCTTT CASSASMNTEAFF
TRBJ1-5 few NA TRBV5-8 TGTGCCAGCAGCTACTCCTTCTATCAGCCCCAGCATTTT CASSYSFYQPQHF
TRBJ1-1 NA NA TRBV7-6 TGTGCCAGCAGCTTCGGACATTCTGAAGCTTTCTTT CASSFGHSEAFF
TRBJ2-1 few TRBD2 TRBV6-5 TGTGCCAGCAGTTCCCCGGGAGCGGGGGCCTACAATGAGCAGTTCTTC CASSSPGAGAYNEQFF
TRBJ2-6 NA TRBD1 TRBV18 TGTGCCAGCTCAGCGCTGGGGACAGGGGTCGGGGCCAACGTCCTGACTTTC CASSALGTGVGANVLTF
TRBJ2-1 NA TRBD1 TRBV5-6 TGTGCCAGCAGCTTACGGGACAGGGCCTACAATGAGCAGTTCTTC CASSLRDRAYNEQFF
TRBJ2-1 NA TRBD2 TRBV11-2 TGTGCCAGCAGCTTAGGGGCGGGGGGGTTCTACAATGAGCAGTTCTTC CASSLGAGGFYNEQFF
TRBJ2-7 few TRBD1 TRBV13 TGTGCCAGCAGTTTCATCCGGACAGGGGGCATAGGCTACGAGCAGTACTTC CASSFIRTGGIGYEQYF
TRBJ1-2 NA NA TRBV28 TGTGCCAGCAGTAGATTCGACAGAGCTAACTATGGCTACACCTTC CASSRFDRANYGYTF
TRBJ2-7 NA NA TRBV5-1 TGCGCCAGCAGCGTGGAGCGGCAACCACTGGGGGAGCAGTACTTC CASSVERQPLGEQYF
TRBJ2-1 NA NA TRBV5-1 TGCGCCAGCAGCCCCGGAGGCGACAATGAGCAGTTCTTC CASSPGGDNEQFF
TRBJ2-7 NA TRBD1 TRBV5-1 TGCGCCAGCAGCCTTGAGGGGGCTAACGAGCAGTACTTC CASSLEGANEQYF
TRBJ2-3 once NA TRBV7-3 TGTGCCAGTGGGACTCGAGGCACAGATACGCAGTATTTT CASGTRGTDTQYF
TRBJ2-1 NA TRBD1 TRBV28 TGTGCCAGCAGGGGACAGGGGGCAGGGCCGGATGAACATGAGCAGTTCTTC CASRGQGAGPDEHEQFF
TRBJ2-4 NA TRBD2 TRBV5-6 TGTGCCAGCAGCACGGGACTAGCGGGGCCGGGGGCCAAAAACATTCAGTACTTC CASSTGLAGPGAKNIQYF
TRBJ1-5 NA NA TRBV19 TGTGCCAGTAACCTCAGGGGAGTACCCCAGCATTTT CASNLRGVPQHF
TRBJ1-1 NA NA TRBV11-2 TGTGCCAGCAGCTTACGGAGGGGCCGATCGGACACTGAAGCTTTCTTT CASSLRRGRSDTEAFF
TRBJ1-1 few NA TRBV30 TGTGCCTGGAACTGGGGGACACAGAACACTGAAGCTTTCTTT CAWNWGTQNTEAFF
TRBJ1-1 few NA TRBV19 TGTGCCAGTAGTCGTGGGGGCGCCCCTGAAGCTTTCTTT CASSRGGAPEAFF
TRBJ2-7 few NA TRBV7-6 TGTGCCAGCAGCTTGCATCAGGGAAACGAGCAGTACTTC CASSLHQGNEQYF
TRBJ2-2 NA TRBD2 TRBV5-4 TGTGCCAGCAGCTTCTCCAGCGGGGGGCTCACCGGGGAGCTGTTTTTT CASSFSSGGLTGELFF
TRBJ2-5 NA NA TRBV4-3 TGCGCCAGCAGCCAAGACAGTCCGGGCCAAGAGACCCAGTACTTC CASSQDSPGQETQYF
TRBJ2-2 NA TRBD2 TRBV11-3 TGTGCCAGCAGCTTAGCCCCTAGCGGGGGGGCTATCGGGGAGCTGTTTTTT CASSLAPSGGAIGELFF